A selection of T cell receptor beta chains follows, all from one sample in a study of cytomegalovirus exposure and HLA in healthy donors. Clones were sequenced by immunoSEQ multiplex PCR, and TCRdb holds only the in-frame ones, with some missing. Of under 250,000 clones listed, around four fifths were seen once; the top ten hold approximately 1.5%. Input material: PBMCs. Receptors were obtained from a man in his forties or fifties in good health and CMV-seronegative. The CDR3 runs from the conserved cysteine through the conserved F or W. A D gene is named only where the DNA matches it firmly. Size is omitted from some rows. Given values are once, few, many or a class for expanded clones.

v_call	clone_size	d_call	j_call	cdr3_nt	cdr3_aa
TRBV27	-	-	TRBJ2-7	TGTGCCAGCAGTTTATCGAGCTACGCGCACGAGCAGTACTTC	CASSLSSYAHEQYF
TRBV7-3	-	-	TRBJ2-1	TGTGCCAGCAGCCGGACCCCTGGGACACACAATGAGCAGTTCTTC	CASSRTPGTHNEQFF
TRBV2	-	TRBD1	TRBJ2-2	TGTGCCAGCCGAACAGGGGGCACGAACACCGGGGAGCTGTTTTTT	CASRTGGTNTGELFF
TRBV10-1	-	-	TRBJ1-3	TGCGCCAGCGGGGGTCTTCCAGGGGCCCTATCTGGAAACACCATATATTTT	CASGGLPGALSGNTIYF
TRBV28	-	TRBD1	TRBJ1-1	TGTGCCAGCAGTCGACCGACAGGGAGGTCGGCTTTCTTT	CASSRPTGRSAFF
TRBV27	once	TRBD1	TRBJ2-1	TGTGCCAGCAGTTCGCCGGGACAGGGCACCTACAATGAGCAGTTCTTC	CASSSPGQGTYNEQFF
TRBV29-1	-	-	TRBJ2-7	TGCAGCGTTAGGGACTTCTCCCTCTACGAGCAGTACTTC	CSVRDFSLYEQYF
TRBV4-1	-	-	TRBJ2-7	TGCGCCAGCAGCCAGCGGGATAAGACATACGAGCAGTACTTC	CASSQRDKTYEQYF
TRBV5-1	-	-	TRBJ1-2	TGCGCCAGCAGCTTGGACGGGGGGAGCTATGGCTACACCTTC	CASSLDGGSYGYTF
TRBV9	once	TRBD2	TRBJ2-7	TGTGCCAGCAGCGTAGAGGCTAGCGGCCACTACGAGCAGTACTTC	CASSVEASGHYEQYF
TRBV7-2	-	-	TRBJ2-3	TGTGCCAGCAGCTTACTGGGCGGCACAGATACGCAGTATTTT	CASSLLGGTDTQYF
TRBV4-1	-	-	TRBJ2-2	TGCGCCAGCAGCCTGACTCTGGGGGACTCCAACACCGGGGAGCTGTTTTTT	CASSLTLGDSNTGELFF
TRBV5-1	-	TRBD2	TRBJ2-1	TGCGCCAGCAGCCTAGCGGGAGGCAATGAGCAGTTCTTC	CASSLAGGNEQFF
TRBV27	-	TRBD1	TRBJ1-1	TGTGCCAGCAGTTTACTACAGGGGAACACCGAAGCTTTCTTT	CASSLLQGNTEAFF
TRBV28	-	TRBD1	TRBJ2-7	TGTGCCAGCAGTCCGCAGGGGGTGAAGGGCGAGCAGTACTTC	CASSPQGVKGEQYF
TRBV5-1	-	TRBD2	TRBJ2-2	TGCGCCAGCAGAGATAGCGGGACGAACACCGGGGAGCTGTTTTTT	CASRDSGTNTGELFF
TRBV29-1	-	-	TRBJ2-7	TGCAGCGTTCTCGTCTACGAGCAGTACTTC	CSVLVYEQYF
TRBV6-4	-	TRBD1	TRBJ2-1	TGTGCCAGCAGTGACCCTTCCGACAGGGGGTTTTACAATGAGCAGTTCTTC	CASSDPSDRGFYNEQFF
TRBV2	-	TRBD2	TRBJ2-1	TGTGCCAGCAGTGCAGGGACTACTCTCATCAATGAGCAGTTCTTC	CASSAGTTLINEQFF
TRBV19	-	-	TRBJ1-4	TGTGCCAGTAGTGCACAGGGTTGGACTAATGAAAAACTGTTTTTT	CASSAQGWTNEKLFF
TRBV5-1	-	TRBD1	TRBJ1-4	TGCGCCAGCAGCTTGGCGGCCAGGGGGCACGAAAAACTGTTTTTT	CASSLAARGHEKLFF
TRBV5-1	once	-	TRBJ1-4	TGCGCCAGCAGCCTCCAACAGGGCCATGAAAAACTGTTTTTT	CASSLQQGHEKLFF
TRBV30	-	-	TRBJ2-7	TGTGCCGGGCAGGGGCGCTGGTACGAGCAGTACTTC	CAGQGRWYEQYF
TRBV28	-	TRBD2	TRBJ2-1	TGTGCCAGCAGTTTCCTCAGGGGACTAGCGGGAGGGAATGAGCAGTTCTTC	CASSFLRGLAGGNEQFF
TRBV4-1	-	-	TRBJ2-4	TGCGCCAGCAGCCAAGATCCACTAGCCCTAGCCAAAAACATTCAGTACTTC	CASSQDPLALAKNIQYF
TRBV7-9	-	-	TRBJ1-5	TGTTCCAGCAGCTTAGATGGGGCCCGTAGCAATCAGCCCCAGCATTTT	CSSSLDGARSNQPQHF
TRBV18	-	TRBD1	TRBJ1-5	TGTGCCAGCTCAACAGGGGGTCAGCCCCAGCATTTT	CASSTGGQPQHF
TRBV7-2	-	-	TRBJ2-2	TGTGCCAGCAGCTTGGAACGACTAGGAACCGGGGAGCTGTTTTTT	CASSLERLGTGELFF